This is a list of T cell receptor beta chains from one sample in a study of tumor-infiltrating lymphocytes in oesophageal squamous cell carcinoma. One entry per CDR3 protein, called by TCRdb with MiXCR from the PCR reads. The profile covers 15,000 to 25,000 distinct CDR3 sequences, with roughly two fifths appearing a single time and about 11% taken by the ten largest. Sequenced material: normal esophageal tissue next to the tumor. The receptors come from a male donor with esophageal squamous cell carcinoma. CDR3s include the opening cysteine and the closing phenylalanine or tryptophan. Expanded clones are given a class, and other clones once, few, many or no size at all.

j_gene: TRBJ2-7; abundance: many; v_gene: TRBV6-6; CDR3aa: CASSYNPVHRGYEQYF
j_gene: TRBJ2-3; abundance: many; v_gene: TRBV5-6; CDR3aa: CASSPLSGSSTDTQYF
j_gene: TRBJ2-5; abundance: NA; v_gene: TRBV7-3; CDR3aa: CASSLASQETQYF
j_gene: TRBJ2-2; abundance: NA; v_gene: TRBV7-6; CDR3aa: CASSKSHANTGELFF
j_gene: NA; abundance: NA; v_gene: TRBV27; CDR3aa: CASSYRDTAEAFF
j_gene: TRBJ2-1; abundance: large; v_gene: TRBV7-8; CDR3aa: CASSLRTGESYNEQFF
j_gene: TRBJ1-1; abundance: NA; v_gene: TRBV7-3; CDR3aa: CASSLNLVMNTEAFF
j_gene: TRBJ2-5; abundance: many; v_gene: TRBV19; CDR3aa: CASTQGTSGILYF
j_gene: NA; abundance: NA; v_gene: TRBV11-2; CDR3aa: CASSFATSGRSYEQYF
j_gene: NA; abundance: NA; v_gene: TRBV7-3; CDR3aa: CASSWDRGPYEQYF
j_gene: TRBJ1-3; abundance: many; v_gene: TRBV6-1; CDR3aa: CASTYGNTIYF
j_gene: TRBJ2-7; abundance: many; v_gene: TRBV6-1; CDR3aa: CASSSSPSGTYEQYF
j_gene: TRBJ2-1; abundance: many; v_gene: TRBV11-2; CDR3aa: CASSRRGQVSYNEQFF
j_gene: TRBJ2-5; abundance: NA; v_gene: TRBV6-1; CDR3aa: CASRPGTSGGYNEQYF
j_gene: TRBJ2-5; abundance: many; v_gene: TRBV28; CDR3aa: CASSFGSPGQKGRKETQYF
j_gene: TRBJ2-1; abundance: few; v_gene: TRBV20-1; CDR3aa: CSASRTSGSYNEQFF
j_gene: TRBJ1-5; abundance: NA; v_gene: TRBV6-2/TRBV6-3; CDR3aa: CASSGGQGMNQPQHF
j_gene: TRBJ2-7; abundance: many; v_gene: TRBV10-3; CDR3aa: CAISEYVRTGRDEQYF
j_gene: TRBJ2-2; abundance: many; v_gene: TRBV5-8; CDR3aa: CASSLYRVTGELFF
j_gene: NA; abundance: once; v_gene: TRBV5-1; CDR3aa: CASSLLVGSNNEQFF
j_gene: TRBJ2-5; abundance: NA; v_gene: TRBV5-4; CDR3aa: CASSRLLQETQYF
j_gene: NA; abundance: NA; v_gene: TRBV5-6; CDR3aa: CASSLGAAPGETQYF
j_gene: TRBJ2-7; abundance: medium-sized; v_gene: TRBV11-3; CDR3aa: CASSLQLGLAGGPPYEQYF
j_gene: NA; abundance: NA; v_gene: TRBV7-8; CDR3aa: CASSALGLASRSEQYF
j_gene: TRBJ1-5; abundance: NA; v_gene: TRBV7-2; CDR3aa: CASSLVSWYSNQPQHF
j_gene: TRBJ1-5; abundance: few; v_gene: TRBV6-1; CDR3aa: CASSDDRGRGNQPRHF
j_gene: TRBJ2-6; abundance: NA; v_gene: TRBV7-8; CDR3aa: CASSLRRRGGISGANVLTF
j_gene: NA; abundance: NA; v_gene: TRBV7-4; CDR3aa: CASSYTLGGIQETQYF
j_gene: TRBJ2-2; abundance: many; v_gene: TRBV5-1; CDR3aa: CASSLGPLANRGTGELFF
j_gene: NA; abundance: NA; v_gene: TRBV7-2; CDR3aa: CASSFGFSYNEQFF
j_gene: TRBJ2-1; abundance: NA; v_gene: TRBV7-9; CDR3aa: CASSPASSGTYNEQFF
j_gene: TRBJ2-5; abundance: NA; v_gene: TRBV10-3; CDR3aa: CAIKGGSGNEQYF
j_gene: NA; abundance: few; v_gene: TRBV7-2; CDR3aa: CASTTRAGVDYGYTF
j_gene: TRBJ2-1; abundance: medium-sized; v_gene: TRBV12-3/TRBV12-4; CDR3aa: CASSLASGRVTDEQFF
j_gene: TRBJ2-7; abundance: many; v_gene: TRBV11-3; CDR3aa: CASSNLAGDYEQYF
j_gene: TRBJ1-6; abundance: many; v_gene: TRBV14; CDR3aa: CASSQDAPF
j_gene: TRBJ2-5; abundance: many; v_gene: TRBV6-1; CDR3aa: CASSPLAGGPAETQYF
j_gene: TRBJ1-2; abundance: NA; v_gene: TRBV6-1; CDR3aa: CASSDNRGLSGYTF
j_gene: TRBJ2-1; abundance: many; v_gene: TRBV20-1; CDR3aa: CSARDGARHSYNEQFF
j_gene: TRBJ2-3; abundance: once; v_gene: TRBV7-3; CDR3aa: CASSLSRAADTQYF
j_gene: TRBJ2-1; abundance: NA; v_gene: TRBV7-6; CDR3aa: CAKSRLAGYNEQFF
j_gene: NA; abundance: NA; v_gene: TRBV11-2; CDR3aa: CASSLAPTGDEQYF
j_gene: TRBJ2-4; abundance: few; v_gene: TRBV7-2; CDR3aa: CASSLAAAAKNIQYF
j_gene: TRBJ2-3; abundance: NA; v_gene: TRBV5-3; CDR3aa: CARSQNAGLTYTQYF
j_gene: TRBJ1-1; abundance: NA; v_gene: TRBV6-1; CDR3aa: CASSEVGTGVAFF
j_gene: TRBJ2-5; abundance: few; v_gene: TRBV7-6; CDR3aa: CASSPGTIGETQYF
j_gene: TRBJ2-1; abundance: few; v_gene: TRBV7-3; CDR3aa: CASSRDSSSYNEQFF
j_gene: NA; abundance: NA; v_gene: TRBV4-2; CDR3aa: CASSQVVPSGSGEQFF
j_gene: TRBJ2-5; abundance: medium-sized; v_gene: TRBV7-9; CDR3aa: CASSPGLAGGYQETQYF